One and the same sample provided the 8 T cell receptor beta chains below, sequenced in a study of PD-L1 blockade in urothelial cancer (dated by TCRdb to about 2017). This specimen's time point label, per the study, means: pretreatment peripheral blood. The method was the immunoSEQ multiplex PCR assay. TCRdb holds this immuneACCESS table with in-frame rearrangements only. Some clones are missing; in checked studies, unresolved V genes explain under half, and the rest has no known cause. The sample has about 72,000 clones on record, about 90% of them singletons. More than 3.5% of the sample is held by the ten biggest clonotypes. The specimen was PBMCs, collected around atezolizumab (anti-PD-L1) treatment. These TCRs come from a man between 65 and 85 years old with urothelial cancer.

The CDR3 protein is CASRGQDRVGYTF. In DNA form, the CDR3 reads TGTGCCAGCAGGGGACAGGACAGGGTGGGCTACACCTTC. V gene TRBV6-5 combines with J gene TRBJ1-2, with 8 bases fitting TRBD1. The CDR3 is made up of 13 amino acids. The trim removed 6 bases at V and 8 bases at J, leaving 8 bases unmatched. Looked up from germline, CDR1 is MNHEY and CDR2 is SVGAGI.

The chain couples TRBV30 to TRBJ1-5, with 8 bases identical to TRBD1. Losses at the gene ends were 7 bases for V and 6 bases for J; bases not matched to a gene: 8. Per germline, CDR1 GTSNPN and CDR2 SVGIG (reference sequence). The CDR3 spans 13 residues. This CDR3 reads CASGTGSGQPQHF. In DNA form, the CDR3 reads TGTGCCTCCGGGACAGGTTCGGGTCAGCCCCAGCATTTT.

The V gene is TRBV5-5, the J gene TRBJ1-5; D remains unclear. The CDR3 loop spans 15 amino acids. Germline CDR1 and CDR2: SGHKS and YYEKEE (reference sequence). Trimming took off 0 bases at V and 4 bases at J, with 11 bases between the two ends. In nucleotides, the CDR3 is TGTGCCAGCAGCTTGGCCGGAGGCGGGAATCAGCCCCAGCATTTT. Its protein is CASSLAGGGNQPQHF.

The CDR3 coding sequence is TGTGCCAACCCCGGGGGGGGGCGAGCGAATGAGCAGTTCTTC. Translation: CANPGGGRANEQFF. V and J are TRBV7-3 and TRBJ2-1, with 8 bases lining up with TRBD2. The CDR3 sequence is 14 residues long. Germline CDR1 SGHTA, CDR2 FQGTGA. Trimming cost V 10 bases and J 7 bases; bases outside gene matches: 12.

The chain combines TRBV6-5 with TRBJ1-5, with a weak D call TRBD1 (6 bases). The CDR3 covers 13 residues. V was cut by 5 bases and J by 4 bases, with 9 bases left in between. Germline V lookup: CDR1 MNHEY, CDR2 SVGAGI. CDR3 region: CASSPQGNQPQHF. Here the CDR3 DNA reads TGTGCCAGCAGTCCACAGGGAAATCAGCCCCAGCATTTT.

The chain recombines TRBV28 with TRBJ2-7; 10 bases align to TRBD1. Trimming cost V 8 bases and J 7 bases; bases outside gene matches: 11. The CDR3 has 14 amino acids. The V gene's germline CDR1 is MDHEN and CDR2 SYDVKM. The CDR3 nucleotides read TGTGCCAGCCGACCGCCGGGACAGGGGAGGGAGCAGTACTTC. Encoded protein: CASRPPGQGREQYF.

This clone appeared a single time. The genes are TRBV5-6 and TRBJ1-1, with 7 bases identical to TRBD1. Unmatched junction bases numbered 4, after V lost 4 bases and J lost 1 base. The germline CDR1 and CDR2 sequences are SGHDT and YYEEEE. The CDR3 runs 14 residues. The CDR3 DNA reads as TGTGCCAGCAGCACGACAGGGCCGAACACTGAAGCTTTCTTT. Protein sequence: CASSTTGPNTEAFF.

This chain uses TRBV10-2 with TRBJ1-2, with TRBD1 matching over 8 bases. This CDR3 region has 15 residues. Germline V lookup: CDR1 WSHSY, CDR2 SAAADI. V gave up 4 bases and J gave up 4 bases; unmatched junction bases: 8. The CDR3, as DNA: TGCGCCAGCAGTGGGCAGGGGGCGCATGGCTATGGCTACACCTTC. Its protein is CASSGQGAHGYGYTF.